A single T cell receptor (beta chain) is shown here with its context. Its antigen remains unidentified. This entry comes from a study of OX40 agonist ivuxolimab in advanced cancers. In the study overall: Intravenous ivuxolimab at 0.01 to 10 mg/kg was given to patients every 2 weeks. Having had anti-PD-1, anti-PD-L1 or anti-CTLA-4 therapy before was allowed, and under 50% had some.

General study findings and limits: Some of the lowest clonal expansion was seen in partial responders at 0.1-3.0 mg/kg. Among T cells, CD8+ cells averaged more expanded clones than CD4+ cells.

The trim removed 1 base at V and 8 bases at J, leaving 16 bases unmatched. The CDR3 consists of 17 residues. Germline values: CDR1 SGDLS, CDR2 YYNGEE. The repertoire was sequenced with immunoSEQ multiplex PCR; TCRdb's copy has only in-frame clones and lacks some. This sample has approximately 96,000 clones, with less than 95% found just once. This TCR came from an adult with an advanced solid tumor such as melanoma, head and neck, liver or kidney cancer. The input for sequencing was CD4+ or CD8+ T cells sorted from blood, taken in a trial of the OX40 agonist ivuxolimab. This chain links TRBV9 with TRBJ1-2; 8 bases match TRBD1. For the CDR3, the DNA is TGTGCCAGCAGCGTAAGCGGGACAGGCCTCTCCCTGGGAGGCTACACCTTC. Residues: CASSVSGTGLSLGGYTF.